These 5 T cell receptor beta chains share one sample of origin, sequenced in a study of beta chain features in type 1 diabetes. The authors reverse transcribed all of the isolated RNA, so sequencing captured expressed TCRB transcripts. Sequenced by immunoSEQ multiplex PCR; TCRdb stores in-frame clones only, minus some. The sample records a few hundred thousand clones, roughly 16% being singletons. Sequenced sample: naive CD4+ T cells from blood. Source of these receptors: a woman under 30 in good health.

The table lists this clone with a few counts. This sequence joins TRBV29-1 and TRBJ1-2; D is unresolved. V lost 4 bases and J lost 2, with 14 bases in between. The CDR3 length is 14 residues. Germline CDR1 SQVTM, CDR2 ANQGSEA. CDR3: CSVVRVNGNYGYTF. The CDR3 DNA sequence: TGCAGCGTTGTTCGGGTGAACGGCAACTATGGCTACACCTTC.

The genes are TRBV14 and TRBJ2-1; 9 positions match TRBD2. V trimming: 4 bases; J trimming: 3 bases; junction bases outside the gene matches: 4. The germline V gene has CDR1 SGHDN and CDR2 FVKESK. CDR3 length: 15 residues. CDR3 region: CASSPLAGNYNEQFF. CDR3 in DNA: TGTGCCAGCAGCCCCCTAGCGGGGAACTACAATGAGCAGTTCTTC.

The chain recombines TRBV6-1 with TRBJ2-7; weak D call: TRBD2 (5 bases). This CDR3 comprises 14 residues. Trimming cost V 0 bases and J 6 bases, with 12 bases left between them. From germline, CDR1 is MNHNS and CDR2 SASEGT. The CDR3 nucleotides are TGTGCCAGCAGTGAAGCGGCAGGAGGTACCGAGCAGTACTTC. It is translated as CASSEAAGGTEQYF.

This clone was recorded a few times. The chain carries TRBV7-9 and TRBJ2-7; no clear D. Germline-derived CDR1 and CDR2 are SEHNR and FQNEAQ (reference sequence). CDR3 size: 14 residues. Trimming removed 1 base from V and 0 bases from J, with 7 bases in between. The CDR3 DNA reads TGTGCCAGCAGCTTAGGACAAAGCTCCTACGAGCAGTACTTC. Protein sequence: CASSLGQSSYEQYF.

The chain combines TRBV2 with TRBJ2-2; D may be TRBD1 (6 bases). The CDR3 is made up of 15 amino acids. Trimming shortened V by 2 bases and J by 5 bases, and 12 bases separated the two germline ends. CDR1 and CDR2 (germline): SNHLY, FYNNEI. This chain's CDR3 is CASSENRVETGELFF. The CDR3 nucleotides read TGTGCCAGCAGTGAAAACAGGGTTGAAACCGGGGAGCTGTTTTTT.